Below are 27 T cell receptor beta chains sequenced from a single sample in a study of liver allograft versus peripheral blood T cells. Study at large: A comparison was made between T cell receptor repertoires in transplanted livers and those in recipients' peripheral blood.

TCRdb recomputed calls from the reads with MiXCR, one row per CDR3 protein. The profile shows 10,000 or so distinct CDR3 sequences, less than 20% of them singletons. All receptors come from a human patient who had a liver transplant. Certain T cells may be donor cells from the graft.

V usage is TRBV5-4 and J usage is TRBJ2-3; 15 bases agree with TRBD2. CDR1 is SGHNT, CDR2 YYREEE, per germline (reference sequence). J was trimmed by 8 bases and V by 4 bases; bases with no gene match: 8. The CDR3 length is 16 residues. In DNA form, the CDR3 reads TGTGCCAGCAGCCCCGGGACTAGCGGGGGGAAGGGTACGCAGTATTTT. Protein: CASSPGTSGGKGTQYF. Complete variable domain (other parts from reference TRBV5-4 and TRBJ2-3): ETGVTQSPTHLIKTRGQQVTLRCSSQSGHNTVSWYQQALGQGPQFIFQYYREEENGRGNFPPRFSGLQFPNYSSELNVNALELDDSALYLCASSPGTSGGKGTQYFGPGTRLTVL.

This clonotype is judged medium-sized. This chain links TRBV18 with TRBJ1-2; D unresolved. The V end lost 2 bases, the J end lost 6 bases, and 10 bases lay between the germline ends. Per germline, CDR1 KGHSH and CDR2 LQKENI. This CDR3 spans 13 amino acids. CDR3 amino acids: CASSPREEDGYTF. The CDR3 DNA sequence: TGTGCCAGCTCACCAAGGGAGGAGGATGGCTACACCTTC.

This clonotype rates as medium-sized. The rearrangement uses TRBV19 and TRBJ1-2; tentatively, D is TRBD1 (5 bases). V was pared by 2 bases and J by 4 bases, with 8 bases between. The CDR3 runs to 13 residues. The germline V gene encodes CDR1 LNHDA and CDR2 SQIVND (reference sequence). The CDR3 DNA reads TGTGCCAGTAGTATAACAGGACCCTATGGCTACACCTTC. It codes for CASSITGPYGYTF.

With respect to this clonotype: Given a much more abundant clone one base away, this may be a read error. The chain links TRBV6-5 to TRBJ2-7; 10 bases line up with TRBD1. The CDR3 consists of 16 residues. Germline V lookup: CDR1 MNHEY, CDR2 SVGAGI. J gave up 10 bases and V 0 bases, and 12 bases lay outside the gene matches. The CDR3 DNA reads TGTGCCAGCAGTTACTCGATGGGGACAGGGGCCGGGGACCAGTACTTC. Translating it yields CASSYSMGTGAGDQYF.

This clonotype was seen just once. The CDR3 DNA reads as TGCAGTGCTAGAAATAGGGACTATGGCTACACCTTC. It yields the protein CSARNRDYGYTF. The rearrangement links TRBV20-1 to TRBJ1-2; D gene ambiguous. Germline V gene data show CDR1 as DFQATT and CDR2 as SNEGSKA (reference sequence). V was clipped by 2 bases and J by 3 bases, with 7 bases between them. The CDR3 has 12 residues.

This clonotype was seen a few times. The chain has TRBV12-3 or TRBV12-4 and TRBJ1-6; possible D gene TRBD1, 6 bases. The CDR3 has 16 amino acids. V was shortened by 7 bases and J by 0 bases, with 13 bases between the two germline ends. The CDR3, as DNA: TGTGCCAGCACCCTAGGGGGTTTCTCCTATAATTCACCCCTCCACTTT. This sequence encodes CASTLGGFSYNSPLHF.

This clonotype is deemed medium-sized. The rearrangement links TRBV5-4 to TRBJ2-2, with 10 positions matching TRBD1. Germline V gene lookup returns CDR1 SGHNT and CDR2 YYREEE (reference sequence). V dropped 5 bases and J dropped 7; count of bases not matched to a gene: 8. The CDR3 sequence is 15 residues long. CDR3 DNA: TGTGCCAGCAGTCCGACAGGGGGCGCGGGCGGGGAGCTGTTTTTT. The encoded protein is CASSPTGGAGGELFF.

A word on this clonotype: A much more abundant neighbour one base away suggests this may be a read error. The chain combines TRBV6-5 with TRBJ1-1; D unclear. Per the germline V gene, CDR1 is MNHEY and CDR2 is SVGAGI. The CDR3 covers 15 residues. The CDR3 coding sequence is TGTGCCAGCAGTTATCATATGGGGTCCAGCACTGAAACTTTCTTT. Translated, it gives CASSYHMGSSTETFF.

In its sample, this clonotype ranks as medium-sized. This sequence joins TRBV18 and TRBJ1-1; TRBD1 aligns across 8 bases. Germline V CDR1 and CDR2: KGHSH, LQKENI. Trimming took 6 bases from V and 3 from J; bases not matched to a gene: 12. The CDR3 has 16 amino acids. CDR3 DNA sequence: TGTGCCAGCTCCACGAGCCCTACAGGGGGTGACACTGAAGCTTTCTTT. Encoded protein: CASSTSPTGGDTEAFF.

This clonotype was picked up a small number of times. The gene calls are TRBV10-3 and TRBJ1-1; D possibly corresponds to TRBD1 (5 bases). V lost 6 bases and J lost 0, with 11 bases in between. The CDR3 extends over 14 amino acids. Germline V gives CDR1 ENHRY, CDR2 SYGVKD. The CDR3 bases are TGTGCCATCAGATGGGGCAGCTTGAACACTGAAGCTTTCTTT. This sequence encodes CAIRWGSLNTEAFF.

The chain combines TRBV18 with TRBJ2-7; D is possibly TRBD2 (5 bases). Per germline, CDR1 KGHSH and CDR2 LQKENI. The CDR3 extends over 15 amino acids. V lost 1 base and J 2 bases, leaving 12 bases between the germline ends. For the CDR3, the DNA is TGTGCCAGCTCACCACGACGGGTAGCGCCCTACGAGCAGTACTTC. This encodes CASSPRRVAPYEQYF. Together with reference TRBV18 and TRBJ2-7, the CDR3 gives the full variable domain: NAGVMQNPRHLVRRRGQEARLRCSPMKGHSHVYWYRQLPEEGLKFMVYLQKENIIDESGMPKERFSAEFPKEGPSILRIQQVVRGDSAAYFCASSPRRVAPYEQYFGPGTRLTVT.

In its sample, this clonotype is medium-sized. The chain couples TRBV19 to TRBJ1-2; D is undetermined. The V gene lost 1 base and the J gene lost 5 bases, with 14 bases spanning the gap. CDR3 length: 15 residues. CDR1 LNHDA and CDR2 SQIVND come from the germline V gene (reference sequence). The DNA for the CDR3 is TGTGCCAGTAGTATAGGTTGGTTGGAGGAGTATGGCTACACCTTC. As protein: CASSIGWLEEYGYTF.

This clonotype has ten or more counts. This chain connects TRBV5-4 to TRBJ2-7; the match to TRBD2 covers 8 bases. This CDR3 contains 15 residues. Looked up from germline, CDR1 is SGHNT and CDR2 is YYREEE (reference sequence). Unmatched junction bases numbered 13, after V lost 4 bases and J lost 7 bases. The CDR3 nucleotides are TGTGCCAGCAGCCGCCGGGAGGGGCCCTTCGGGGAGCAGTACTTC. It specifies CASSRREGPFGEQYF.

This clonotype was counted a few times. V usage is TRBV12-3 or TRBV12-4 and J usage is TRBJ1-5; possibly TRBD1 for D (5 bases). Trimming pared 3 bases from V and 6 bases from J, leaving 12 bases between. This CDR3 spans 14 amino acids. CDR3 sequence reads: CASSFTEGPQPQHF. The CDR3 DNA reads TGTGCCAGCAGTTTTACGGAGGGACCTCAGCCCCAGCATTTT.

This clonotype is categorized as medium-sized. This chain joins TRBV18 and TRBJ1-1, with D unclear. The CDR3 extends over 13 amino acids. The ends were cut back, 1 base at V and 3 bases at J, with 6 bases in the middle. CDR1 KGHSH and CDR2 LQKENI come from the germline V gene. The CDR3 DNA reads as TGTGCCAGCTCACCACGGACTGACACTGAAGCTTTCTTT. Encoded protein: CASSPRTDTEAFF. The whole variable domain, remainder taken from reference TRBV18 and TRBJ1-1, is NAGVMQNPRHLVRRRGQEARLRCSPMKGHSHVYWYRQLPEEGLKFMVYLQKENIIDESGMPKERFSAEFPKEGPSILRIQQVVRGDSAAYFCASSPRTDTEAFFGQGTRLTVV.

This clonotype was recorded many times. The chain uses TRBV29-1 and TRBJ1-5; maybe TRBD1 (5 bases). The germline gives CDR1 SQVTM, CDR2 ANQGSEA. Trimming pared 5 bases from V and 0 bases from J, leaving 14 bases between. The CDR3 totals 15 residues. CDR3 bases: TGCAGCGTTACACTTTCAGGGAATAGCAATCAGCCCCAGCATTTT. Its translation is CSVTLSGNSNQPQHF.

About this clonotype itself: This clone may be a read error of a much larger clone one base away. This chain connects TRBV6-5 to TRBJ1-1, with D maybe TRBD1 (6 bases). V was cut by 5 bases and J by 4 bases, with 20 bases left in between. Germline V gene sequence: CDR1 MNHEY, CDR2 SVGAGI. This CDR3 contains 16 residues. In nucleotides, the CDR3 is TGTGCCAGCAGTAGTAATCAGGGGTTTTATGTCACTGAAGCTTTCTTT. Translated: CASSSNQGFYVTEAFF.

The table lists this clonotype with a few counts. The DNA of the CDR3 is TGTGCCAGCAGTTACGGAGGGGCGGCTCGCTACGAGCAGTACTTC. Translation: CASSYGGAARYEQYF. This chain links TRBV6-6 with TRBJ2-7, with D possibly TRBD2 on 6 matching bases. Trimming removed 2 bases at V and 3 bases at J, with 14 bases between. The CDR3 loop spans 15 amino acids. Germline V gene sequence: CDR1 MNHNY, CDR2 SVGAGI (reference sequence).

The J gene is TRBJ2-3, the V gene TRBV7-2; TRBD1 might be the D (6 bases). V lost 6 bases, J lost 10 bases, and 14 bases lay in between. The CDR3 contains 12 residues. Germline V gives CDR1 SGHTA, CDR2 FQGNSA. The CDR3 is CASRPGQEAQYF. The CDR3 coding sequence is TGTGCCAGCAGACCGGGACAAGAGGCGCAGTATTTT.

The CDR3 nucleotides are TGCAGTGCTAGGACTGCGCCTCCTCTTCCCAATGAGCAGTTCTTC. The encoded protein is CSARTAPPLPNEQFF. The chain is built from TRBV20-1 and TRBJ2-1; unclear D gene. V lost 3 bases, J lost 6 bases, and 18 bases lay in between. Germline V gives CDR1 DFQATT, CDR2 SNEGSKA (reference sequence). The CDR3 covers 15 residues.

By sample fraction, this clonotype is medium-sized (0.01 to 0.1%). The chain employs TRBV13 and TRBJ1-2; D unclear. V was cut by 5 bases and J by 6 bases, with 16 bases left in between. CDR3 length: 14 residues. Germline V gene lookup returns CDR1 PRHDT and CDR2 FYEKMQ (reference sequence). DNA of the CDR3: TGTGCCAGCAGCCCCCGAAGGCAGAGTAATGGCTACACCTTC. Residues: CASSPRRQSNGYTF.

The gene calls are TRBV12-3 or TRBV12-4 and TRBJ2-3; D remains ambiguous. Trimming left V 5 bases short and J 5 bases short, with 14 bases between. The CDR3 runs 14 residues. Here the CDR3 reads CASSPGPAGDTQYF. As DNA, the CDR3 is TGTGCCAGCAGTCCAGGACCGGCAGGAGATACGCAGTATTTT.

This clonotype is medium-sized by share. This chain uses TRBV18 with TRBJ1-1; D might be TRBD1 (5 bases). The V gene lost 4 bases and the J gene lost 2 bases, with 8 bases spanning the gap. CDR3 length: 13 residues. CDR1 KGHSH and CDR2 LQKENI come from the germline V gene. The CDR3 is CASSRDSNTEAFF. As DNA, the CDR3 is TGTGCCAGCTCACGAGACAGCAACACTGAAGCTTTCTTT.

Many counts were recorded for this clonotype. The chain couples TRBV19 to TRBJ1-4; D possibly corresponds to TRBD1 (6 bases). This CDR3 is 12 amino acids long. CDR1 is LNHDA, CDR2 SQIVND, per germline (reference sequence). Between the trimmed V and J ends, which lost 7 bases and 8 bases, there was a span of 11 bases. The CDR3: CASNRDEEKLFF. DNA for the CDR3: TGTGCCAGTAACAGGGATGAAGAAAAACTGTTTTTT.

This clonotype was counted ten times or more. The V call is TRBV11-2, the J call TRBJ2-7; D is unresolved. V lost 5 bases and J 4 bases, leaving 9 bases between the germline ends. The germline CDR1 and CDR2 sequences are SGHAT and FQNNGV. CDR3 length: 12 amino acids. CDR3 bases: TGTGCCAGCAGCCTCGCAGGTTACGAGCAGTACTTC. Translation gives CASSLAGYEQYF.

In this sample, this clonotype turned up many times. The V call is TRBV5-4, the J call TRBJ1-6; TRBD1 matches at 9 bases. The CDR3 covers 16 residues. With 2 bases clipped from V and 8 bases from J, the junction kept 8 bases outside the gene matches. CDR1 is SGHNT, CDR2 YYREEE, per germline (reference sequence). As DNA, the CDR3 is TGTGCCAGCAGCTTCGGACAGGGGCACGGGGATTCACCCCTCCACTTT. This gives the protein CASSFGQGHGDSPLHF.

In its sample, this clonotype is medium-sized (0.01 to 0.1%). The chain recombines TRBV7-2 with TRBJ1-6; D ambiguous. The V end was cut by 4 bases, the J end by 9 bases, with 16 bases between. From germline, CDR1 is SGHTA and CDR2 FQGNSA. CDR3 length: 15 amino acids. The CDR3 sequence: CASSSPGGSSSPLHF. The CDR3 DNA reads as TGTGCCAGCAGCTCGCCGGGAGGGTCGTCTTCACCCCTCCACTTT.